One sample yielded the 23 T cell receptor beta chains listed below, sequenced in a study of blood T cells in healthy people across ages (dated by TCRdb to the mid-2010s). Library creation used 5' RACE. The sequencer was an Illumina HiSeq 2500. A second roughly 6 to 12 cycle PCR used a sample-barcoded 5' primer and a J-beta primer mix. TCRdb reran the public reads through fastp at Q25 and MiXCR, keeping productive beta chains. Duplicate CDR3 protein sequences are folded into a single record with the most common DNA and genes. The sample has 660,000 or so distinct CDR3 sequences on record, 58% of them singletons. The ten most abundant clones make up 35% to 40% of the sample. The source material was blood. These receptors were taken from a man aged 55 to 70 in good health.

The chain combines TRBV5-1 with TRBJ1-2; 8 positions agree with TRBD1. The CDR3 runs 13 residues. In germline, CDR1 is SGHRS, CDR2 YFSETQ. V was pared by 4 bases and J by 9 bases, with 8 bases of the junction left unmatched. For the CDR3, the DNA is TGCGCCAGCAGCCCTGGACAGGGTCAACGCTACACCTTC. Amino acid sequence: CASSPGQGQRYTF. The complete variable domain, with remaining parts taken from reference TRBV5-1 and TRBJ1-2, reads KAGVTQTPRYLIKTRGQQVTLSCSPISGHRSVSWYQQTPGQGLQFLFEYFSETQRNKGNFPGRFSGRQFSNSRSEMNVSTLELGDSALYLCASSPGQGQRYTFGSGTRLTVV.

The V call is TRBV10-3, the J call TRBJ1-5, with D possibly matching TRBD1 (6 bases). Germline lookup yields CDR1 ENHRY and CDR2 SYGVKD. This CDR3 is 14 amino acids long. Trimming removed 4 bases from V and 9 bases from J, with 16 bases in between. CDR3 nucleotides: TGTGCCATCAGTGGAATGGCAGGGGAAGGGCCCCAGCATTTT. Its protein product is CAISGMAGEGPQHF.

The chain couples TRBV29-1 to TRBJ1-1; D is unresolved. V gave up 2 bases and J gave up 1 base, with 11 bases separating them. This CDR3 contains 14 residues. From germline, CDR1 is SQVTM and CDR2 ANQGSEA. The CDR3: CSVELRRQNTEAFF. CDR3 nucleotide sequence: TGCAGCGTTGAACTACGACGCCAGAACACTGAAGCTTTCTTT.

V and J are TRBV5-1 and TRBJ2-7; 11 bases are a match to TRBD2. V was pared by 5 bases and J by 1 base, with 2 bases of the junction left unmatched. CDR1 is SGHRS and CDR2 is YFSETQ in the germline V gene. The CDR3 has 14 amino acids. The CDR3 nucleotides are TGCGCCAGCAGAAGGACTAGCGGGTCCTACGAGCAGTACTTC. Residues: CASRRTSGSYEQYF.

The chain joins TRBV2 to TRBJ1-2, with no clear D. V gave up 6 bases and J gave up 9 bases, with 14 bases separating them. The CDR3 runs to 12 residues. Germline V lookup: CDR1 SNHLY, CDR2 FYNNEI. CDR3 in DNA: TGTGCCAGCAGCGGGCAGCCCCTCCGCTACACCTTC. Translation: CASSGQPLRYTF.

This clonotype came up a few times. The chain combines TRBV5-1 with TRBJ2-7; D ambiguous. This CDR3 has 14 amino acids. Trimming took off 0 bases at V and 2 bases at J, with 9 bases between the two ends. Germline V gives CDR1 SGHRS, CDR2 YFSETQ. The CDR3 region has the DNA TGCGCCAGCAGCTTGGAGGGCAGAGCCTACGAGCAGTACTTC. The encoded protein is CASSLEGRAYEQYF.

This clonotype came up a few times. DNA of the CDR3: TGTGCCACCAGTGTAGGGACGCCCGACTATGGCTACACCTTC. Translation gives CATSVGTPDYGYTF. V is TRBV24-1 and J is TRBJ1-2, with D perhaps TRBD1 (5 bases). The CDR3 length is 14 residues. The V gene lost 5 bases and the J gene lost 3 bases, with 12 bases spanning the gap. Germline CDR1 KGHDR, CDR2 SFDVKD.

The chain employs TRBV27 and TRBJ2-7, with 9 nucleotides matching TRBD1. Germline lookup yields CDR1 MNHEY and CDR2 SMNVEV (reference sequence). This CDR3 region has 15 residues. The V and J ends lost 5 bases and 1 base, in that order; junction bases with no gene match: 6. Written as DNA, the CDR3 is TGTGCCAGCAGTCCGATAGGACAGGGGTCCTACGAGCAGTACTTC. It yields the protein CASSPIGQGSYEQYF.

This clonotype was seen many times. The genes are TRBV20-1 and TRBJ2-3; TRBD2 matches 8 bases. The V gene's germline CDR1 is DFQATT and CDR2 SNEGSKA (reference sequence). The trim removed 2 bases at V and 2 bases at J, leaving 6 bases unmatched. The CDR3 consists of 15 residues. CDR3 DNA: TGCAGTGCTAGACCCCTAGCGGGCATCACAGATACGCAGTATTTT. It specifies CSARPLAGITDTQYF.

The CDR3 DNA sequence: TGTGCCAGCAGCGTGGACGGGACAGTGATTTACGAGCAGTACTTC. It specifies CASSVDGTVIYEQYF. The V call is TRBV9, the J call TRBJ2-7, with 7 positions matching TRBD1. V gave up 2 bases and J gave up 4 bases; unmatched junction bases: 9. Germline-derived CDR1 and CDR2 are SGDLS and YYNGEE. This CDR3 spans 15 amino acids.

Remarks on this clonotype: A much larger clone differs from this one at a single base, so this may be a read error. This chain links TRBV5-1 with TRBJ2-3; possibly TRBD2 for D (5 bases). The germline V gene encodes CDR1 SGHRS and CDR2 YFSETQ. The CDR3 is made up of 13 amino acids. V was cut by 4 bases and J by 5 bases, with 11 bases left in between. The CDR3 here is CASSASTRDTQYF. The DNA of the CDR3 is TGCGCCAGCAGCGCGTCCACTAGAGATACGCAGTATTTT.

About this clonotype itself: At one end the junction does not follow the germline gene, possibly because of a read error. The chain joins TRBV12-3 or TRBV12-4 to TRBJ2-1, with 8 nucleotides matching TRBD2. This CDR3 contains 14 residues. CDR3 sequence reads: CASSLGLAGDEQFF. Here the CDR3 DNA reads TGTGCCAGCAGCTTAGGACTAGCAGGGGATGAGCAGTTCTTC.

The chain uses TRBV9 and TRBJ2-1, with D possibly TRBD1 on 6 matching bases. This CDR3 has 14 amino acids. V lost 3 bases, J lost 7 bases, and 14 bases lay in between. Per the germline V gene, CDR1 is SGDLS and CDR2 is YYNGEE. Written as DNA, the CDR3 is TGTGCCAGCAGCGGCAGGGGCACGAGGAATGAGCAGTTCTTC. This gives the protein CASSGRGTRNEQFF.

The chain joins TRBV4-2 to TRBJ1-1; possibly TRBD1 for D (6 bases). CDR3 length equals 16 residues. V was cut by 0 bases and J by 4 bases, with 15 bases left in between. Germline assignment: CDR1 LGHNA and CDR2 YNFKEQ. The CDR3 coding sequence is TGTGCCAGCAGCCAAGATCGGGGGGGCGCGTTCACTGAAGCTTTCTTT. It translates to CASSQDRGGAFTEAFF.

This clonotype came up a few times. The chain links TRBV2 to TRBJ1-6; maybe TRBD1 (6 bases). CDR1 is SNHLY, CDR2 FYNNEI, per germline. CDR3 length: 15 residues. Trimming removed 3 bases from V and 7 bases from J, with 13 bases in between. In DNA, the CDR3 is TGTGCCAGCAGTGACCGGGGGCCAGGGAATTCACCCCTCCACTTT. Amino acids: CASSDRGPGNSPLHF.

The chain is built from TRBV5-1 and TRBJ1-2, with 11 bases lining up with TRBD1. The V segment lost 3 bases and the J segment 7 bases; nucleotides outside the gene matches: 8. Germline-derived CDR1 and CDR2 are SGHRS and YFSETQ. The CDR3 spans 15 residues. The CDR3 here is CASSSGTGGNSGYTF. Written as DNA, the CDR3 is TGCGCCAGCAGCTCCGGGACAGGGGGTAACAGTGGCTACACCTTC.

This rearrangement joins TRBV7-9 to TRBJ1-1; D gene uncertain. The germline V gene has CDR1 SEHNR and CDR2 FQNEAQ (reference sequence). Trimming pared 0 bases from V and 6 bases from J, leaving 11 bases between. The CDR3 extends over 14 amino acids. In DNA, the CDR3 is TGTGCCAGCAGCTTAGCTGTCTTGGCCCCTGAAGCTTTCTTT. Amino acid sequence: CASSLAVLAPEAFF.

The chain combines TRBV18 with TRBJ2-1, with TRBD1 matching over 8 bases. V shed 0 bases, J shed 4 bases, and the junction held 5 bases outside the gene matches. Germline V gene sequence: CDR1 KGHSH, CDR2 LQKENI. The CDR3 contains 16 residues. CDR3 nucleotide sequence: TGTGCCAGCTCACCACCGTCAGGGGGCGTTTACAATGAGCAGTTCTTC. Translation: CASSPPSGGVYNEQFF.

The chain is built from TRBV5-1 and TRBJ2-7; a possible D gene is TRBD1 (6 bases). CDR1 is SGHRS and CDR2 is YFSETQ in the germline V gene. Trimming removed 4 bases from V and 3 bases from J, with 17 bases in between. CDR3 length: 15 amino acids. CDR3 residues: CASSDWTEGNYEQYF. CDR3 DNA sequence: TGCGCCAGCAGCGATTGGACAGAAGGCAACTACGAGCAGTACTTC. The full variable domain, with the rest looked up from reference TRBV5-1 and TRBJ2-7, is KAGVTQTPRYLIKTRGQQVTLSCSPISGHRSVSWYQQTPGQGLQFLFEYFSETQRNKGNFPGRFSGRQFSNSRSEMNVSTLELGDSALYLCASSDWTEGNYEQYFGPGTRLTVT.

In this sample, this clonotype turned up a few times. V is TRBV6-5 and J is TRBJ1-2, with 9 bases matching TRBD1. Germline V gives CDR1 MNHEY, CDR2 SVGAGI. CDR3 length: 12 amino acids. Trimming at V came to 5 bases and at J to 13 bases, leaving 8 bases not matched to a gene. As DNA, the CDR3 is TGTGCCAGCAGTGGACAGGGGCGGCGTTGCACCTTC. This sequence encodes CASSGQGRRCTF.

This rearrangement joins TRBV2 to TRBJ2-7, with unresolved D. In germline, CDR1 is SNHLY, CDR2 FYNNEI. The CDR3 covers 12 residues. The ends were cut back, 4 bases at V and 1 base at J, with 5 bases in the middle. The CDR3 region is CASSGTSYEQYF. The CDR3 DNA reads as TGTGCCAGCAGTGGAACATCCTACGAGCAGTACTTC.

The chain combines TRBV27 with TRBJ1-1; D uncertain. Germline V lookup: CDR1 MNHEY, CDR2 SMNVEV (reference sequence). This CDR3 contains 14 residues. V lost 0 bases and J lost 7, with 12 bases in between. CDR3 amino acids: CASSLSGIRGEAFF. Here the CDR3 DNA reads TGTGCCAGCAGTTTATCTGGGATTCGGGGTGAAGCTTTCTTT.

V and J are TRBV18 and TRBJ1-1, with D perhaps TRBD1 (6 bases). The CDR3 is 16 residues long. The V and J ends lost 5 bases and 0 bases respectively, with 16 bases between them. Germline CDR1 and CDR2: KGHSH and LQKENI. The chain's CDR3 is CASSAQGRHMNTEAFF. The CDR3 nucleotides read TGTGCCAGCTCAGCACAGGGACGGCACATGAACACTGAAGCTTTCTTT.